The 16 T cell receptor beta chains given below trace back to one sample, sequenced in a study of blood T cell repertoires in COVID-19. Profiled with immunoSEQ multiplex PCR; TCRdb holds only in-frame clones, not every one. The sample consists of over 250,000 clones, over 75% of them appearing once. The sample taken for sequencing was peripheral blood. Receptor source: a woman in her 70s with acute or convalescent COVID-19.

This chain joins TRBV5-1 and TRBJ1-1, with D possibly being TRBD1 (5 bases). This CDR3 comprises 15 residues. CDR1 and CDR2 from the germline V gene are SGHRS and YFSETQ. The V end was cut by 4 bases, the J end by 2 bases, with 15 bases between. The CDR3 loop is CASSPERTSNTEAFF. DNA of the CDR3: TGCGCCAGCAGCCCCGAAAGGACAAGTAACACTGAAGCTTTCTTT.

The chain couples TRBV9 to TRBJ2-4; possibly TRBD1 for D (5 bases). V lost 5 bases and J 0 bases, leaving 15 bases between the germline ends. CDR3 length: 16 residues. In germline, CDR1 is SGDLS, CDR2 YYNGEE. This CDR3 reads CASSKTGSLAKNIQYF. The CDR3 DNA is TGTGCCAGCAGTAAAACAGGATCCCTAGCCAAAAACATTCAGTACTTC.

The count of this clone is one. The V gene is TRBV2, the J gene TRBJ2-2; 7 bases agree with TRBD2. The junction had 5 bases not matched to a gene; V was cut back by 4 bases and J by 0 bases. The CDR3 extends over 16 amino acids. Germline V gene sequence: CDR1 SNHLY, CDR2 FYNNEI. DNA of the CDR3: TGTGCCAGCAGTGTCCTCGGGGGGACGAACACCGGGGAGCTGTTTTTT. Its protein is CASSVLGGTNTGELFF.

The rearrangement links TRBV21-1 to TRBJ1-3. TRBV21-1 is termed a pseudogene. The CDR3 consists of 16 residues. The CDR3 DNA follows: TGTGCTAGGGCTCGACTTCAGGAGGTCTCTGGAAACACCATATATTTT. Translation: CARARLQEVSGNTIYF.

This chain joins TRBV5-4 and TRBJ2-1; 9 nucleotides align to TRBD2. The germline V gene has CDR1 SGHNT and CDR2 YYREEE (reference sequence). The CDR3 spans 15 residues. J lost 4 bases, V lost 1 base, and 3 bases had no gene match. The CDR3 protein is CASSLRLAAYNEQFF. CDR3 sequence (DNA): TGTGCCAGCAGCTTGAGACTAGCGGCTTACAATGAGCAGTTCTTC.

This chain links TRBV5-6 with TRBJ2-7; 7 nucleotides align to TRBD1. Germline-derived CDR1 and CDR2 are SGHDT and YYEEEE. CDR3 length: 15 amino acids. The ends lost 4 bases at V and 3 bases at J; junction bases unmatched: 10. The CDR3 here is CASSPYDRVDYEQYF. The CDR3 DNA follows: TGTGCCAGCAGCCCGTACGACAGGGTTGACTACGAGCAGTACTTC. Together with reference TRBV5-6 and TRBJ2-7, the CDR3 gives the full variable domain: DAGVTQSPTHLIKTRGQQVTLRCSPKSGHDTVSWYQQALGQGPQFIFQYYEEEERQRGNFPDRFSGHQFPNYSSELNVNALLLGDSALYLCASSPYDRVDYEQYFGPGTRLTVT.

The table lists this clone with a count of one. The rearrangement uses TRBV20-1 and TRBJ2-1; tentative D call: TRBD1 (7 bases). The CDR3 is 15 amino acids. V was trimmed by 3 bases and J by 3 bases, leaving 15 bases between them. Germline V gives CDR1 DFQATT, CDR2 SNEGSKA (reference sequence). The CDR3 loop is CSASSGGIGYNEQFF. The CDR3 DNA is TGCAGTGCTAGTTCAGGGGGGATCGGCTACAATGAGCAGTTCTTC.

This rearrangement joins TRBV11-2 to TRBJ2-5; TRBD2 aligns across 8 bases. Germline trimming cut 4 bases from V and 4 bases from J; bases unmatched to any gene: 2. This CDR3 is 13 amino acids long. The germline V gene has CDR1 SGHAT and CDR2 FQNNGV. CDR3 bases: TGTGCCAGCAGCTCCGGGGGGGGAGAGACCCAGTACTTC. Amino acids: CASSSGGGETQYF.

The DNA of the CDR3 is TGTGCCAGCGGCTCGGTCAGGGATGGACAGCCCCAGCATTTT. Translation gives CASGSVRDGQPQHF. The chain couples TRBV2 to TRBJ1-5; tentatively, D is TRBD1 (5 bases). The CDR3 has 14 amino acids. Per the germline V gene, CDR1 is SNHLY and CDR2 is FYNNEI. The V end lost 8 bases, the J end lost 7 bases, and 18 bases lay between the germline ends. Complete variable domain (other parts from reference TRBV2 and TRBJ1-5): EPEVTQTPSHQVTQMGQEVILRCVPISNHLYFYWYRQILGQKVEFLVSFYNNEISEKSEIFDDQFSVERPDGSNFTLKIRSTKLEDSAMYFCASGSVRDGQPQHFGDGTRLSIL.

V usage is TRBV3-1 (or the pseudogene TRBV3-2) and J usage is TRBJ2-1; tentatively, D is TRBD2 (6 bases). The CDR3 is made up of 15 amino acids. Trimming took 3 bases from V and 10 from J, leaving 19 bases between them. Germline V gene data show CDR1 as LGHDT and CDR2 as YNNKEL (reference sequence). CDR3 amino acids: CASSHWDTGTGEQFF. In DNA, the CDR3 is TGTGCCAGCAGCCACTGGGATACCGGGACTGGGGAGCAGTTCTTC.

This chain connects TRBV6-6 to TRBJ1-1; TRBD1 aligns across 7 bases. Germline values: CDR1 MNHNY, CDR2 SVGAGI (reference sequence). Trimming removed 3 bases from V and 5 bases from J; junction bases left unmatched: 6. This CDR3 spans 14 amino acids. CDR3 DNA sequence: TGTGCCAGCAGTTATCGCAGGGGGAATACTGAAGCTTTCTTT. Residues: CASSYRRGNTEAFF.

This chain joins TRBV19 and TRBJ2-2, with TRBD2 identical over 7 bases. Trimming cost V 10 bases and J 2 bases; bases outside gene matches: 10. Germline values: CDR1 LNHDA, CDR2 SQIVND (reference sequence). CDR3 length: 15 amino acids. The DNA for the CDR3 is TGTGCCACCGCTCCTAGCGGCCTAAACACCGGGGAGCTGTTTTTT. It specifies CATAPSGLNTGELFF.

V and J are TRBV7-6 and TRBJ2-1; 12 bases agree with TRBD2. This CDR3 has 15 residues. J gave up 9 bases and V 4 bases, and 7 bases lay outside the gene matches. The germline V gene encodes CDR1 SGHVS and CDR2 FNYEAQ. DNA of the CDR3: TGTGCCAGCAGCTCTCCTAGCGGGGGGGCCGGTGAGCAGTTCTTC. This codes for CASSSPSGGAGEQFF.

The chain recombines TRBV4-1 with TRBJ2-3; D remains unclear. This CDR3 has 13 amino acids. Trimming left V 4 bases short and J 4 bases short, with 9 bases between. Germline V gene sequence: CDR1 MGHRA, CDR2 YSYEKL. CDR3 coding DNA: TGCGCCAGCAGCCCAGACGGAGCAGATACGCAGTATTTT. Protein: CASSPDGADTQYF.

This clone has a handful of counts. An end of the junction does not agree with germline; a read error may underlie this. The chain joins TRBV30 to TRBJ1-1; D remains unclear. Germline V gives CDR1 GTSNPN, CDR2 SVGIG (reference sequence). The CDR3 runs to 10 residues. The CDR3 DNA follows: TGTGCCTCAGCCCGGACTGGAGCTTTCTTT. Its protein is CASARTGAFF.

The chain has TRBV2 and TRBJ2-6; 7 positions match TRBD1. The V segment lost 8 bases and the J segment 2 bases; nucleotides outside the gene matches: 3. The CDR3 runs 14 residues. Germline CDR1 is SNHLY and CDR2 is FYNNEI. This CDR3 reads CASGDRAGANVLTF. The DNA for the CDR3 is TGTGCCAGCGGAGACAGGGCTGGGGCCAACGTCCTGACTTTC.